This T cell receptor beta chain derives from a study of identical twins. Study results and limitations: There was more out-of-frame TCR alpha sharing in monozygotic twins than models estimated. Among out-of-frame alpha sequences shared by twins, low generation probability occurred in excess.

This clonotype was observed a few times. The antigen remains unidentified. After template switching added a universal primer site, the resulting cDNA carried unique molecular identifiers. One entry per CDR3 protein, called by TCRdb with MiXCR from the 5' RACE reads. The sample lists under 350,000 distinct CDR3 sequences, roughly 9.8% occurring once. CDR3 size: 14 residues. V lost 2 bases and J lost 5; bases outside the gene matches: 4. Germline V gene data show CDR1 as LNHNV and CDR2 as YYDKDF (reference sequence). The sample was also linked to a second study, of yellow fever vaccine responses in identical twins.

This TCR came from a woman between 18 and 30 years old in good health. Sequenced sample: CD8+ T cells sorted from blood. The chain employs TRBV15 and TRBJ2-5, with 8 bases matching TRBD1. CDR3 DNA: TGTGCCACCAGCAGACCGGACAGGGTGGAGACCCAGTACTTC. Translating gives CATSRPDRVETQYF.